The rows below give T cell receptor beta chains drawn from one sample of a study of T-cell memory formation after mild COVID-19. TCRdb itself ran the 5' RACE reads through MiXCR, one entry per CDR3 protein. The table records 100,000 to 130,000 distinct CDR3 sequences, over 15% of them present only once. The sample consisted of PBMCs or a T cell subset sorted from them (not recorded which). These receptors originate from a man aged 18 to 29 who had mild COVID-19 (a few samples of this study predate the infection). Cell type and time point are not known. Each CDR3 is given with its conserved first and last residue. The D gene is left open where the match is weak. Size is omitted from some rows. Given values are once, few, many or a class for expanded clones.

TGTGCCAGCAGAAAGGGACGGGAAAATTCACCCCTCCACTTT	CASRKGRENSPLHF	TRBJ1-6	-	TRBV12-3/TRBV12-4	few
TGTGCCAGCAGCTTGAGGGGGGCTGAAAAACTGTTTTTT	CASSLRGAEKLFF	TRBJ1-4	-	TRBV5-4	-
TGTGCCAGCTCACCATTGACAGGCGACAGCTCCTACAATGAGCAGTTCTTC	CASSPLTGDSSYNEQFF	TRBJ2-1	-	TRBV18	-
TGTGCCAGCAGCTTAAGCACTAGCGGAAACACAGATACGCAGTATTTT	CASSLSTSGNTDTQYF	TRBJ2-3	TRBD2	TRBV11-2	-
TGCGCCAGCAGCTTGGGGTTTGGCGGCGGCGATGGCGGCTACACCTTC	CASSLGFGGGDGGYTF	TRBJ1-2	-	TRBV5-1	few
TGCGCCCCGAGGGCGGCTGACACTGAAGCTTTCTTT	CAPRAADTEAFF	TRBJ1-1	-	TRBV23-1	-
TGTGCCACCGCCGGGGAAAGGTATTCACCCCTCCACTTT	CATAGERYSPLHF	TRBJ1-6	-	TRBV27	-
TGTGCCAGCAGCTCGATGCTGGGACAGCAAGAGACCCAGTACTTC	CASSSMLGQQETQYF	TRBJ2-5	TRBD1	TRBV7-2	few
TGCGCCAGCAGCTTGTTATCAGACGCCTCCAATGAGCAGTTCTTC	CASSLLSDASNEQFF	TRBJ2-1	-	TRBV5-1	many
TGTGCCACCAGCAGAGCGGGCTCCGGGGGAACTGAAGCTTTCTTT	CATSRAGSGGTEAFF	TRBJ1-1	-	TRBV15	few
TGTGCCAGCAGTAAAACAACAGGGATAGAGACCCAGTACTTC	CASSKTTGIETQYF	TRBJ2-5	-	TRBV6-5	-
TGTGCCAGCAGCTTAGTCGCCGGCACCTCTGGGGCCAACGTCCTGACTTTC	CASSLVAGTSGANVLTF	TRBJ2-6	-	TRBV7-2	few
TGTGCCACCAGCCAACCCGGGGGTAATACGGATACGCAGTATTTT	CATSQPGGNTDTQYF	TRBJ2-3	-	TRBV24-1	-
TGCGCCAGCAAGGGACAGCCCTCAACCCAAGAGACCCAGTACTTC	CASKGQPSTQETQYF	TRBJ2-5	TRBD1	TRBV5-1	-
TGTGCCAGCAGGTTGGTGTATACGCAGTATTTT	CASRLVYTQYF	TRBJ2-3	-	TRBV21-1	-
TGTGCCAGCAGCGAGGGGGGGCAGCCCCTGCCCGGGGCCAACGTCCTGACTTTC	CASSEGGQPLPGANVLTF	TRBJ2-6	-	TRBV7-9	-
TGCGCCAGCAGCCAAGGGTGGGGTAGCAATCAGCCCCAGCATTTT	CASSQGWGSNQPQHF	TRBJ1-5	-	TRBV4-1	-
TGCGCCAGCAGCGGGGGACAGCACCAAGAGACCCAGTACTTC	CASSGGQHQETQYF	TRBJ2-5	TRBD1	TRBV5-1	-
TGTGCCAGCAGCGAGAACTCCTACAATGAGCAGTTCTTC	CASSENSYNEQFF	TRBJ2-1	-	TRBV25-1	many
TGCGCCAGCAGCCAAGAGGTCACAGGGGACACTGAAGCTTTCTTT	CASSQEVTGDTEAFF	TRBJ1-1	TRBD1	TRBV4-1	many
TGTGCCAGCAGAGTAGGGGATTCCTGGGCAGATACGCAGTATTTT	CASRVGDSWADTQYF	TRBJ2-3	-	TRBV6-1	-
TGTGCCAGCAGCGACGGATCGTTGGGTCAGCCCCAGCATTTT	CASSDGSLGQPQHF	TRBJ1-5	-	TRBV7-2	few
TGTGCCAGCAGTCAAGCGGGGGGCACAGATACGCAGTATTTT	CASSQAGGTDTQYF	TRBJ2-3	TRBD2	TRBV2	few
TGCGCCAGCAGCTTGGAGCACTTTGGGGTCGGGGAGCTGTTTTTT	CASSLEHFGVGELFF	TRBJ2-2	-	TRBV5-1	few
TGTGCCATCAGTCAACACAGGGGTCTCAGAGTGAACACTGAAGCTTTCTTT	CAISQHRGLRVNTEAFF	TRBJ1-1	TRBD1	TRBV10-3	few
TGCGCCAGCAGCTCGGGTCAGGAGAAGGAAAAACTGTTTTTT	CASSSGQEKEKLFF	TRBJ1-4	-	TRBV5-1	few
TGTGCCACCGGGTCGACAGGGGAGAAGGAAAAACTGTTTTTT	CATGSTGEKEKLFF	TRBJ1-4	TRBD1	TRBV6-5	-
TGTGCCAGCAGTTCCGACGTGCGGGGGGGCGTCGAGGCGCAGTATTTT	CASSSDVRGGVEAQYF	TRBJ2-3	TRBD2	TRBV28	-
TGTGCCAGCAGTTTGGGACAGGGAGAGGCTGAAGCTTTCTTT	CASSLGQGEAEAFF	TRBJ1-1	TRBD1	TRBV12-3/TRBV12-4	few
TGTGCCAGCACCAAAAGATCTTCTAATGAAAAACTGTTTTTT	CASTKRSSNEKLFF	TRBJ1-4	-	TRBV12-3/TRBV12-4	few
TGTGCCAGCAGCTTAACTTCTATCACCGGGGAGCTGTTTTTT	CASSLTSITGELFF	TRBJ2-2	-	TRBV7-3	-
TGTGCCAGTGGCAGGGTCTACGGCTACACCTTC	CASGRVYGYTF	TRBJ1-2	-	TRBV12-3/TRBV12-4	-
TGCAGTGCTAGAGGGACTAGCCGCAATGAGCAGTTCTTC	CSARGTSRNEQFF	TRBJ2-1	TRBD2	TRBV20-1	once
TGTGCCAGCAGTCTCCGCGGGGCGCTTGGCTACACCTTC	CASSLRGALGYTF	TRBJ1-2	-	TRBV6-5	many
TGTGCCAGCAGCGTGGGCGCGGCTGACACAGATACGCAGTATTTT	CASSVGAADTDTQYF	TRBJ2-3	-	TRBV5-5	many
TGCAGCGCCAAACCGGCGGGGACTACTCCTACTGAAGCTTTCTTT	CSAKPAGTTPTEAFF	TRBJ1-1	-	TRBV29-1	few
TGTGCCAGCAGGCCCGCCTCTAGCGGGGGGCTTCACAATGAGCAGTTCTTC	CASRPASSGGLHNEQFF	TRBJ2-1	TRBD2	TRBV2	few
TGCGCCAGCAGCCATCTGACTAGCGGGGGCACCCAAGAGACCCAGTACTTC	CASSHLTSGGTQETQYF	TRBJ2-5	TRBD2	TRBV4-1	few
TGTGCCAGCAGACTCCCCAGGGGAGGTTGGAACGAGCAGTACTTC	CASRLPRGGWNEQYF	TRBJ2-7	-	TRBV6-5	-
TGCGCCAGCAGCTTGGGGCAACAGTCCGAGCAGTACTTC	CASSLGQQSEQYF	TRBJ2-7	-	TRBV5-1	-
TGTGCCAGCAGTTACCGTAGCACAGATACGCAGTATTTT	CASSYRSTDTQYF	TRBJ2-3	-	TRBV6-5	few
TGTGCCACCAGTGATTCCGGACGAGTTAGCACAGATACGCAGTATTTT	CATSDSGRVSTDTQYF	TRBJ2-3	-	TRBV24-1	few
TGCGCCAGCAGCTCCGGGACAGGATTCACCGGGGAGCTGTTTTTT	CASSSGTGFTGELFF	TRBJ2-2	TRBD1	TRBV5-1	few
TGTGCCAGCAGCCAAGAAGGGGTAGCAGGAACTGCGGGTGGCTACACCTTC	CASSQEGVAGTAGGYTF	TRBJ1-2	-	TRBV3-1	-
TGCAGCACAGGACAGATCTCCTACAATGAGCAGTTCTTC	CSTGQISYNEQFF	TRBJ2-1	-	TRBV29-1	few
TGTGCCAGCAGCCTGAGCGGGGGGGCTGAGACCCAGTACTTC	CASSLSGGAETQYF	TRBJ2-5	TRBD2	TRBV12-3/TRBV12-4	-
TGTGCCACCAGCAGATTGGACGGGGCCGGAGAGACCCAGTACTTC	CATSRLDGAGETQYF	TRBJ2-5	-	TRBV15	few
TGTGCCAGCTCACCACCGGGGGCAGCTTCCTACGAGCAGTACTTC	CASSPPGAASYEQYF	TRBJ2-7	-	TRBV18	-
TGCGCCAGCAGCCCCCCACCGGGGCAGGGGTTCTACGAGCAGTACTTC	CASSPPPGQGFYEQYF	TRBJ2-7	-	TRBV4-1	-
TGCAGTGCTAAAACAGGGTTCGGAGCTTTCTTT	CSAKTGFGAFF	TRBJ1-1	-	TRBV20-1	few
TGCGCCAGCAGCTGGACAGGGGAGAATCAGCCCCAGCATTTT	CASSWTGENQPQHF	TRBJ1-5	TRBD1	TRBV5-1	-
TGTGGGACCTTGTGGTCAGGAACAGATACGCAGTATTTT	CGTLWSGTDTQYF	TRBJ2-3	-	TRBV6-6	few
TGTGCCAGCAGCACTAGACAGAGACCGAACACCGGGGAGCTGTTTTTT	CASSTRQRPNTGELFF	TRBJ2-2	-	TRBV7-2	few
TGTGCCAGCAGCGCGGACAGGGCCTACACCGGGGAGCTGTTTTTT	CASSADRAYTGELFF	TRBJ2-2	TRBD1	TRBV11-2	-
TGCGCCAGCAGCCACAATCCCGGGGGTGAGGGCACTGAAGCTTTCTTT	CASSHNPGGEGTEAFF	TRBJ1-1	-	TRBV4-3	-
TGTGCCAGCAGCTTAGTGGCTAGCGGCTACAATGAGCAGTTCTTC	CASSLVASGYNEQFF	TRBJ2-1	TRBD2	TRBV7-2	many
TGCAGCGTACTACAGGGGATCCTAGGGAATGAGCAGTTCTTC	CSVLQGILGNEQFF	TRBJ2-1	TRBD1	TRBV29-1	many
TGCGCCAGCAGCTTAACCCCGCAGCTAGACTATGGCTACACCTTC	CASSLTPQLDYGYTF	TRBJ1-2	-	TRBV5-1	-
TGTGCCAGAGACGACCAATATAGCAATCAGCCCCAGCATTTT	CARDDQYSNQPQHF	TRBJ1-5	-	TRBV5-6	once